This T cell receptor beta chain was documented in a study of blood T cell repertoires in COVID-19. Study background: There were acute and convalescent COVID-19 samples, and they came from the United States, Italy and Spain. T cells, B-cell-depleted T cells, or PBMCs supplied cDNA or gDNA.

Trimming pared 0 bases from V and 4 bases from J, leaving 10 bases between. Germline V gene lookup returns CDR1 SGDLS and CDR2 YYNGEE. The CDR3 contains 14 residues. Authors' analysis steps: Reference gene primer amplification gave nucleated cell count estimates. Repertoires were generated with immunoSEQ multiplex PCR, while TCRdb's copy carries only in-frame clones and drops some. V and J calls and clone size are those listed in that table; D and trimming were worked out from the DNA. The sample contains roughly 53,000 clones, 76% of which appear only once. Sequencing was carried out using peripheral blood. This chain links TRBV9 with TRBJ1-1; the D gene is possibly TRBD1 (5 bases). This TCR derives from a middle-aged man with active or convalescent COVID-19. The chain's CDR3 is CASSVGPQGTEAFF. The CDR3 DNA follows: TGTGCCAGCAGCGTAGGGCCGCAGGGCACTGAAGCTTTCTTT.